This T cell receptor (beta chain) was observed in a study of shared clonotypes between healthy human individuals. Study-level results: Clonotypes shared by all four donors outscored non-shared clonotypes in generation probability. Shared across a few donors were around 5% of the naive CD4 clonotypes. Naive subsets, compared against memory subsets, generally had larger estimated richness values.

The method was immunoSEQ multiplex PCR; TCRdb's version includes in-frame clones alone and lacks a portion of them. The sample comprises 2 million to 3 million clones, over 85% of which are singletons, and about 0.39% rests with the top ten. The V end lost 5 bases, the J end lost 2 bases, and 19 bases lay between the germline ends. This CDR3 has 16 residues. CDR1 and CDR2 (germline): MNHEY, SMNVEV (reference sequence). For this clone: Its antigen is not identified.

The TCR sequence derives from a man between 18 and 29 years old in good health. Some clones in this sample may be carry-over from other donors' samples. The rearrangement links TRBV27 to TRBJ2-7; no definite D call. The sample consisted of naive CD4+ T cells from PBMCs. Subset noted: CD45RA+ positively selected. The CDR3 loop reads CASSPILFMSPYEQYF. CDR3 nucleotides: TGTGCCAGCAGTCCAATACTATTTATGTCCCCCTACGAGCAGTACTTC.